The 25 T cell receptor beta chains listed next were all sequenced from one sample in a study of regulatory T cells in long-lasting Graves disease. Construction of the TCR beta libraries employed iRepertoire HTBI primers in conjunction with Arm-PCR of CDR3 regions. One entry per CDR3 protein results from TCRdb running MiXCR on the multiplex PCR reads. The sample holds some 420,000 distinct CDR3 sequences; approximately 23% are singletons and the top ten take around 12%. Time point defined: persistent/refractory GD, antithyroid drugs over 5 years with positive TRAb. PBMC-extracted RNA yielded the TCR library. Sequences were derived from peripheral blood mononuclear cells (PBMCs), sampled when the disease was refractory, from a patient treated with antithyroid drugs. These receptors were obtained from a female donor with Graves disease.

With respect to this clonotype: The junction does not match germline at one end; this may be a read error. The chain links TRBV10-3 to TRBJ2-5; the D call may be TRBD1 or TRBD2 (5 bases each). Germline CDR1 and CDR2: ENHRY and SYGVKD. The CDR3 extends over 13 amino acids. The CDR3 DNA reads as TGTGCCATCAGTGAATTTCAAGGGGAGACCCAGCACTTC. This encodes CAISEFQGETQHF.

J is TRBJ1-1 and V is TRBV3-1; D unresolved. Deletions cut 7 bases from V and 1 base from J, with 22 bases between. Germline CDR1 LGHDT, CDR2 YNNKEL (reference sequence). The CDR3 sequence is 17 residues long. This chain's CDR3 is CASNRVLAHLENTEAFF. CDR3 bases: TGTGCCAGCAACCGCGTCCTGGCACACCTGGAGAACACTGAAGCTTTCTTT.

This clonotype was counted between two and nine times. The gene calls are TRBV5-1 and TRBJ1-4; D ambiguous. V was shortened by 0 bases and J by 4 bases, with 16 bases between the two germline ends. The CDR3 length is 17 residues. CDR1 is SGHRS, CDR2 YFSETQ, per germline. Here the CDR3 reads CASSLEAGAGVNEKLFF. The DNA of the CDR3 is TGCGCCAGCAGCTTGGAGGCGGGCGCAGGCGTTAATGAAAAACTGTTTTTT.

This clonotype was detected many times. The rearrangement joins TRBV11-2 to TRBJ1-2, with D perhaps matching TRBD1 (5 bases). The CDR3 contains 17 residues. V lost 7 bases to trimming and J lost 5 bases, with 26 bases between them. The V gene's germline CDR1 is SGHAT and CDR2 FQNNGV. The CDR3 coding sequence is TGTGCCAGCAAACGACCGGGGGTCACCGGATGGGGATATGGCTACACCTTC. It encodes CASKRPGVTGWGYGYTF.

This clonotype has at least ten counts. This rearrangement joins TRBV29-1 to TRBJ1-2, with D hard to call. Germline-derived CDR1 and CDR2 are SQVTM and ANQGSEA. The CDR3 contains 12 residues. V lost 6 bases to trimming and J lost 1 base, with 9 bases between them. The CDR3 nucleotides are TGCAGCGTGAGTGGAGATAACTATGGCTACACCTTC. Translating gives CSVSGDNYGYTF.

In its sample, this clonotype was seen many times. J is TRBJ1-2 and V is TRBV20-1, with a tentative D call TRBD1 (5 bases). This CDR3 spans 15 amino acids. Germline CDR1 is DFQATT and CDR2 is SNEGSKA (reference sequence). V was clipped by 6 bases and J by 0 bases, with 17 bases between them. CDR3 DNA sequence: TGCAGTGCCCAAAACGAGGGGTCCTCTAACTATGGCTACACCTTC. Its translation is CSAQNEGSSNYGYTF.

This clonotype was seen at least ten times. CDR3 region: CASSQADSHYGYTF. DNA of the CDR3: TGTGCCAGCAGCCAGGCGGACAGCCACTATGGCTACACCTTC. This sequence joins TRBV3-1 and TRBJ1-2; a possible D gene is TRBD1 (6 bases). V gave up 3 bases and J gave up 3 bases, with 11 bases separating them. CDR1 and CDR2 (germline): LGHDT, YNNKEL (reference sequence). The CDR3 covers 14 residues.

This clonotype was seen more than once but under ten times. This chain joins TRBV29-1 and TRBJ1-3; D remains ambiguous. Per the germline V gene, CDR1 is SQVTM and CDR2 is ANQGSEA. This CDR3 spans 14 amino acids. V was shortened by 4 bases and J by 4 bases, with 14 bases between the two germline ends. In nucleotides, the CDR3 is TGCAGCGTTGTGCCCCTCGGAGGAGGAAACACCATATATTTT. Residues: CSVVPLGGGNTIYF.

The gene calls are TRBV7-2 and TRBJ1-1, with TRBD1 identical over 7 bases. The CDR3 totals 17 residues. With V trimmed by 5 bases and J by 1 base, 13 bases remained unmatched. Germline-derived CDR1 and CDR2 are SGHTA and FQGNSA. The chain's CDR3 is CASSPYRQGRGNTEAFF. As DNA, the CDR3 is TGTGCCAGCAGCCCATATCGACAGGGCCGAGGGAACACTGAAGCTTTCTTT.

In this sample, this clonotype turned up many times. The chain links TRBV12-3 or TRBV12-4 to TRBJ1-1; D is undetermined. The CDR3 sequence is 13 residues long. V was shortened by 5 bases and J by 3 bases, with 10 bases between the two germline ends. As DNA, the CDR3 is TGTGCCAGCAGTAAGGCCAGTGACACTGAAGCTTTCTTT. It encodes CASSKASDTEAFF.

The chain combines TRBV6-1 with TRBJ2-2; D not certain. V dropped 2 bases and J dropped 3 bases, with 16 bases sitting between them. Germline V CDR1 and CDR2: MNHNS, SASEGT. This CDR3 is 17 amino acids long. The CDR3 region is CASSERPTYWDTGELFF. In DNA form, the CDR3 reads TGTGCCAGCAGTGAACGGCCCACCTACTGGGACACCGGGGAGCTGTTTTTT.

This clonotype was counted at least ten times. The V gene is TRBV20-1, the J gene TRBJ2-2; D ambiguous. With 2 bases removed from V and 0 bases from J, the gap between germline ends came to 4 bases. The CDR3 runs 13 residues. Per the germline V gene, CDR1 is DFQATT and CDR2 is SNEGSKA (reference sequence). For the CDR3, the DNA is TGCAGTGCTAGAAGGACGAACACCGGGGAGCTGTTTTTT. Its protein is CSARRTNTGELFF.

This clonotype was found many times. The chain couples TRBV5-1 to TRBJ1-1; 8 bases align to TRBD1. V dropped 6 bases and J dropped 7; count of bases not matched to a gene: 2. CDR3 length equals 11 residues. The germline gives CDR1 SGHRS, CDR2 YFSETQ. CDR3 sequence: CASTGTGEAFF. The CDR3 coding sequence is TGCGCCAGCACCGGGACAGGTGAAGCTTTCTTT.

This clonotype was seen only a few times. The V and J genes are TRBV6-1 and TRBJ2-2; D is unresolved. CDR3 length equals 15 residues. The germline V gene has CDR1 MNHNS and CDR2 SASEGT. V lost 7 bases to trimming and J lost 6 bases, with 18 bases between them. CDR3 DNA sequence: TGTGCCAGCAATCCGCCCGGCGGTCTCCCCGGGGAGCTGTTTTTT. Translated: CASNPPGGLPGELFF.

This clonotype was counted many times. The rearrangement joins TRBV12-3 or TRBV12-4 to TRBJ2-6, with D possibly being TRBD1 (6 bases). V was cut by 6 bases and J by 0 bases, with 15 bases left in between. The CDR3 runs 17 residues. CDR3 nucleotide sequence: TGTGCCAGCAGCATGGGGGCGCCGACCTCTGGGGCCAACGTCCTGACTTTC. Protein product: CASSMGAPTSGANVLTF.

The V and J genes are TRBV28 and TRBJ2-7; perhaps D is TRBD1 or TRBD2 (5 bases each). The V end lost 4 bases, the J end lost 7 bases, and 11 bases lay between the germline ends. This CDR3 has 12 amino acids. CDR1 is MDHEN and CDR2 is SYDVKM in the germline V gene. CDR3 bases: TGTGCCAGCAGTTCCGGGGACCCAGAGCAGTACTTC. This gives the protein CASSSGDPEQYF. The whole variable domain, remainder taken from reference TRBV28 and TRBJ2-7, is DVKVTQSSRYLVKRTGEKVFLECVQDMDHENMFWYRQDPGLGLRLIYFSYDVKMKEKGDIPEGYSVSREKKERFSLILESASTNQTSMYLCASSSGDPEQYFGPGTRLTVT.

Regarding this clonotype: A read error may be the cause here, since a much bigger clone is one base away. The V gene is TRBV10-3, the J gene TRBJ1-5; 8 nucleotides match TRBD1. The J segment lost 7 bases and the V segment lost 5 bases, leaving 10 bases of the junction unmatched. CDR3 length: 15 residues. Germline V gene data show CDR1 as ENHRY and CDR2 as SYGVKD. The CDR3 DNA follows: TGTGCCATCAGTTCCGGACAGGGAACGCTGCAGCCCCAGCATTTT. It specifies CAISSGQGTLQPQHF.

This clonotype was counted ten times or more. The gene calls are TRBV6-5 and TRBJ1-2, with TRBD1 as a possible D gene (5 bases). This CDR3 contains 16 residues. Germline V gives CDR1 MNHEY, CDR2 SVGAGI. Trimming left V 2 bases short and J 0 bases short, with 13 bases between. As DNA, the CDR3 is TGTGCCAGCAGTTACGAAGGGGTAGCGCCTAACTATGGCTACACCTTC. Protein sequence: CASSYEGVAPNYGYTF.

As for this clonotype: A junction boundary mismatches the germline segment, possibly from a read error. V gene TRBV7-9 combines with J gene TRBJ2-5; D gene unclear. Per the germline V gene, CDR1 is SEHNR and CDR2 is FQNEAQ (reference sequence). The CDR3 length is 11 residues. CDR3 in DNA: TGTGCCAGCAGCAACCAAGAGGCCCAGTACTTC. Protein product: CASSNQEAQYF.

This clonotype was seen repeatedly, ten times or more. V usage is TRBV28 and J usage is TRBJ1-2; 7 bases match TRBD1. V lost 7 bases to trimming and J lost 0 bases; unmatched junction nucleotides: 5. Germline values: CDR1 MDHEN, CDR2 SYDVKM. The CDR3 length is 14 residues. The CDR3 bases are TGTGCCAGCACCCGACAGGGACCTAACTATGGCTACACCTTC. This gives the protein CASTRQGPNYGYTF.

In this sample, this clonotype turned up a few times. V gene TRBV11-3 combines with J gene TRBJ2-2; possibly TRBD1 or TRBD2 for D (5 bases each). Germline V gives CDR1 SGHNT, CDR2 YENEEA. This CDR3 has 16 residues. V lost 4 bases, J lost 4 bases, and 16 bases lay in between. The CDR3 reads CASSSPDIRGTGELFF. CDR3 bases: TGTGCCAGCAGCTCCCCGGACATCCGGGGCACCGGGGAGCTGTTTTTT. The whole variable domain, filled in from reference TRBV11-3 and TRBJ2-2, reads EAGVVQSPRYKIIEKKQPVAFWCNPISGHNTLYWYLQNLGQGPELLIRYENEEAVDDSQLPKDRFSAERLKGVDSTLKIQPAELGDSAVYLCASSSPDIRGTGELFFGEGSRLTVL.

Concerning this clonotype itself: A much larger clone differs by one base, so this may be a read error. The genes are TRBV6-1 and TRBJ1-2, with TRBD1 matching 10 bases. Trimming removed 8 bases from V and 5 bases from J; junction bases left unmatched: 5. The CDR3 contains 13 residues. Germline assignment: CDR1 MNHNS and CDR2 SASEGT. The CDR3 DNA sequence: TGTGCCAGCGGGGGACAGGGGAATTATGGCTACACCTTC. It codes for CASGGQGNYGYTF.

This clonotype has only a few counts. DNA for the CDR3: TGTGCCAGCAGCGGCAGAATAGCGGGGGCCTACGAGCAGTACTTC. Residues: CASSGRIAGAYEQYF. The rearrangement links TRBV7-2 to TRBJ2-7; 9 positions agree with TRBD2. Trimming took 5 bases from V and 2 from J; bases not matched to a gene: 7. Germline V gives CDR1 SGHTA, CDR2 FQGNSA. CDR3 size: 15 residues.

In this sample, this clonotype turned up a few times. The chain combines TRBV12-3 or TRBV12-4 with TRBJ2-7; D uncertain. V was shortened by 5 bases and J by 2 bases, with 19 bases between the two germline ends. The CDR3 is made up of 16 amino acids. CDR3: CASSRHRLSLTYEQYF. The CDR3 DNA reads TGTGCCAGCAGTCGACACCGGTTGTCGTTAACCTACGAGCAGTACTTC.

As concerns this clonotype: This CDR3 is missing its conserved last phenylalanine or tryptophan, likely due to a read error. The genes are TRBV7-2 and TRBJ1-2; TRBD1 agrees at 11 bases. V lost 2 bases, J lost 7 bases, and 9 bases stayed unmatched. This CDR3 is built from 16 residues. Germline assignment: CDR1 SGHTA and CDR2 FQGNSA. This CDR3 is CASSLQPGQGGGGYTL. The CDR3 bases are TGTGCCAGCAGCTTACAACCGGGACAGGGGGGTGGTGGCTACACCCTC.